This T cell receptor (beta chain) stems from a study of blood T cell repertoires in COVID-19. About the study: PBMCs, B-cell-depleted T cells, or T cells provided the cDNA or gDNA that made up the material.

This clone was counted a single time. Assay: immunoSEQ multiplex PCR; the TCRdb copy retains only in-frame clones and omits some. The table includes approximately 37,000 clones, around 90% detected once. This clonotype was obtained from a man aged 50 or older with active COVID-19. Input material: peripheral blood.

This CDR3 reads CASRTEANYGYTF. CDR3 DNA: TGTGCCAGCAGGACAGAAGCTAACTATGGCTACACCTTC. The chain joins TRBV2 to TRBJ1-2, with D tentatively TRBD1 (5 bases). Deletions cut 6 bases from V and 0 bases from J, with 8 bases between. The CDR3 totals 13 residues. Germline values: CDR1 SNHLY, CDR2 FYNNEI.